Shown below are 27 T cell receptor beta chains from a single sample sequenced in a study of T cell responses to AZD1222 COVID-19 vaccine. Clones were read by immunoSEQ multiplex PCR, and TCRdb kept only the in-frame ones, dropping some. The data contain some 200,000 clones, 85% to 90% of them seen just once; the ten biggest clones take up roughly a quarter. The sequenced sample was peripheral blood, obtained 28 days after the second AZD1222 dose. These receptors came from an adult who received the AZD1222 COVID-19 vaccine.

This rearrangement joins TRBV20-1 to TRBJ2-3, with D uncertain. V was shortened by 4 bases and J by 6 bases, with 8 bases between the two germline ends. The length of the CDR3 is 11 residues. Germline assignment: CDR1 DFQATT and CDR2 SNEGSKA (reference sequence). In DNA form, the CDR3 reads TGCAGTGCTACGCTGGAGGATACGCAGTATTTT. This codes for CSATLEDTQYF.

A single count supports this clone. The chain couples TRBV6-5 to TRBJ2-7; TRBD1 aligns across 10 bases. CDR1 is MNHEY and CDR2 is SVGAGI in the germline V gene. The CDR3 is 14 amino acids. Germline trimming cut 8 bases from V and 1 base from J; bases unmatched to any gene: 5. The CDR3 coding sequence is TGTGCCAGCCAAGGACAGGGGGAATCCTACGAGCAGTACTTC. Amino acids: CASQGQGESYEQYF.

The rearrangement links TRBV19 to TRBJ2-7; D ambiguous. Germline CDR1 LNHDA, CDR2 SQIVND (reference sequence). V lost 8 bases, J lost 1 base, and 6 bases lay in between. The CDR3 is 11 residues long. CDR3 DNA sequence: TGTGCCAGTGCAGCTTCCTACGAGCAGTACTTC. Translated, it gives CASAASYEQYF.

This chain joins TRBV7-2 and TRBJ1-4, with D unclear. CDR1 and CDR2 (germline): SGHTA, FQGNSA. The CDR3 has 15 amino acids. V was clipped by 2 bases and J by 0 bases, with 7 bases between them. For the CDR3, the DNA is TGTGCCAGCAGCTTAAATGGGGCAACTAATGAAAAACTGTTTTTT. Its protein product is CASSLNGATNEKLFF.

The rearrangement uses TRBV6-5 and TRBJ1-1; possibly TRBD1 for D (6 bases). Germline CDR1 and CDR2: MNHEY and SVGAGI. The CDR3 covers 14 residues. V was clipped by 7 bases and J by 1 base, with 13 bases between them. CDR3 sequence (DNA): TGTGCCAGCATGAGGGACATCTGGAACACTGAAGCTTTCTTT. Its translation: CASMRDIWNTEAFF.

The rearrangement uses TRBV27 and TRBJ2-2; perhaps TRBD1 as D (5 bases). Trimming shortened V by 2 bases and J by 4 bases, and 11 bases separated the two germline ends. CDR3 size: 15 residues. The germline V gene encodes CDR1 MNHEY and CDR2 SMNVEV (reference sequence). The CDR3 is CASSLQGMGTGELFF. CDR3 nucleotides: TGTGCCAGCAGTTTACAGGGTATGGGCACCGGGGAGCTGTTTTTT.

This sequence joins TRBV3-1 (or the pseudogene TRBV3-2) and TRBJ1-1; weak D call: TRBD1 (5 bases). The V end was cut by 1 base, the J end by 10 bases, with 13 bases between. The CDR3 runs 13 residues. Germline assignment: CDR1 LGHDT and CDR2 YNNKEL (reference sequence). The CDR3, as DNA: TGTGCCAGCAGCCAAGGCTCAGGGAGGGGAGCTTTCTTT. Amino acid sequence: CASSQGSGRGAFF.

The V gene is TRBV14, the J gene TRBJ2-5; D is undetermined. The V and J ends lost 4 bases and 7 bases respectively, with 7 bases between them. The CDR3 is 11 amino acids. Germline CDR1 SGHDN, CDR2 FVKESK. The CDR3 DNA is TGTGCCAGCAGCCGCACGTGGACCCAGTACTTC. This translates into CASSRTWTQYF.

This chain joins TRBV28 and TRBJ1-5, with D uncertain. Looked up from germline, CDR1 is MDHEN and CDR2 is SYDVKM. The V and J ends lost 7 bases and 3 bases respectively, with 10 bases between them. The CDR3 runs to 13 residues. The CDR3 loop reads CASTTQNNQPQHF. The CDR3 coding sequence is TGTGCCAGCACGACGCAGAACAATCAGCCCCAGCATTTT.

In its sample, this clone was seen once. V usage is TRBV4-3 and J usage is TRBJ1-6, with a tentative D call TRBD1 (6 bases). V lost 2 bases and J lost 0, with 20 bases in between. This CDR3 spans 20 amino acids. Germline V CDR1 and CDR2: LGHNA, YSLEER. CDR3 bases: TGCGCCAGCAGCCAACAGATGGGGACACTGGAGGGCTCCTATAATTCACCCCTCCACTTT. Translated, it gives CASSQQMGTLEGSYNSPLHF.

V and J are TRBV18 and TRBJ2-1; TRBD2 is a possible D gene (6 bases). The V gene's germline CDR1 is KGHSH and CDR2 LQKENI. This CDR3 spans 12 amino acids. Trimming cost V 5 bases and J 15 bases, with 17 bases left between them. DNA for the CDR3: TGTGCCAGCTCATCGACCGGGGGAGTTGCGTTCTTC. Its translation is CASSSTGGVAFF.

The chain couples TRBV10-3 to TRBJ2-7, with 8 bases that match TRBD1. CDR1 ENHRY and CDR2 SYGVKD come from the germline V gene. V trimming: 5 bases; J trimming: 4 bases; junction bases outside the gene matches: 4. The length of the CDR3 is 13 residues. The CDR3 nucleotides are TGTGCCATCAGTAATCAGGGGGCATACGAGCAGTACTTC. Its protein is CAISNQGAYEQYF.

The rearrangement uses TRBV24-1 and TRBJ2-7; 12 nucleotides line up with TRBD2. This CDR3 contains 16 residues. Trimming cost V 4 bases and J 6 bases; bases outside gene matches: 9. The germline gives CDR1 KGHDR, CDR2 SFDVKD. CDR3 residues: CATSEQTSGSGGEQYF. CDR3 DNA: TGTGCCACCAGTGAACAGACTAGCGGGAGTGGAGGCGAGCAGTACTTC.

This clone was seen just once. The chain joins TRBV11-2 to TRBJ2-3, with D unresolved. Trimming took off 0 bases at V and 5 bases at J, with 6 bases between the two ends. The V gene's germline CDR1 is SGHAT and CDR2 FQNNGV. The CDR3 covers 13 residues. In DNA form, the CDR3 reads TGTGCCAGCAGCTTAGAATATGGAGATACGCAGTATTTT. Translated: CASSLEYGDTQYF.

The rearrangement joins TRBV6-2 or TRBV6-3 to TRBJ2-7, with a tentative D call TRBD2 (6 bases). From germline, CDR1 is MNHEY and CDR2 SVGEGT. The length of the CDR3 is 14 residues. Between the trimmed V and J ends, which lost 4 bases and 4 bases, there was a span of 14 bases. For the CDR3, the DNA is TGTGCCAGCAGTTTCGGGACTCTTGGGTACGAGCAGTACTTC. Its protein product is CASSFGTLGYEQYF.

This clone was seen a few times. This chain uses TRBV30 with TRBJ2-7; tentatively, D is TRBD2 (7 bases). Germline assignment: CDR1 GTSNPN and CDR2 SVGIG (reference sequence). V shed 4 bases and J shed 0 bases, with 10 bases lying between them. The CDR3 totals 13 residues. The CDR3 bases are TGTGCCTGGAAGGGGGACTACTCCTACGAGCAGTACTTC. Protein sequence: CAWKGDYSYEQYF. Full variable domain (missing parts from reference TRBV30 and TRBJ2-7): SQTIHQWPATLVQPVGSPLSLECTVEGTSNPNLYWYRQAAGRGLQLLFYSVGIGQISSEVPQNLSASRPQDRQFILSSKKLLLSDSGFYLCAWKGDYSYEQYFGPGTRLTVT.

The chain is built from TRBV28 and TRBJ2-7; 10 bases agree with TRBD1. The CDR3 sequence is 15 residues long. V dropped 2 bases and J dropped 7; count of bases not matched to a gene: 8. Germline-derived CDR1 and CDR2 are MDHEN and SYDVKM. The chain's CDR3 is CASSLSGTGVQEQYF. The CDR3 DNA is TGTGCCAGCAGTTTAAGTGGGACAGGGGTGCAGGAGCAGTACTTC.

The chain carries TRBV24-1 and TRBJ2-2; D not resolved. This CDR3 comprises 16 residues. CDR1 and CDR2 from the germline V gene are KGHDR and SFDVKD. V shed 1 base and J shed 1 base, with 9 bases lying between them. DNA of the CDR3: TGTGCCACCAGTGATTTCGCAGGTCAGAACACCGGGGAGCTGTTTTTT. It specifies CATSDFAGQNTGELFF.

The chain recombines TRBV30 with TRBJ1-5; D not certain. The V gene lost 1 base and the J gene lost 0 bases, with 10 bases spanning the gap. The CDR3 consists of 15 residues. Looked up from germline, CDR1 is GTSNPN and CDR2 is SVGIG (reference sequence). CDR3 in amino acids: CAWSASSLSNQPQHF. CDR3 sequence (DNA): TGTGCCTGGAGTGCCTCATCGCTTAGCAATCAGCCCCAGCATTTT.

The V and J genes are TRBV6-5 and TRBJ1-2; 11 bases line up with TRBD1. In germline, CDR1 is MNHEY, CDR2 SVGAGI. Trimming cost V 5 bases and J 2 bases; bases outside gene matches: 4. The CDR3 loop spans 15 amino acids. The CDR3 nucleotides read TGTGCCAGCAGTCCCGGACAGGGGGCAAACTATGGCTACACCTTC. Its translation: CASSPGQGANYGYTF.

This chain joins TRBV30 and TRBJ1-6; TRBD1 is a possible D gene (5 bases). Germline-derived CDR1 and CDR2 are GTSNPN and SVGIG (reference sequence). The CDR3 is 16 amino acids. V was trimmed by 4 bases and J by 3 bases, leaving 16 bases between them. As DNA, the CDR3 is TGTGCCTGGAACGGGCAGGGTGGATTCTATAATTCACCCCTCCACTTT. The encoded protein is CAWNGQGGFYNSPLHF.

This clone was detected only once. This rearrangement joins TRBV18 to TRBJ1-5; 7 bases match TRBD1. The germline V gene has CDR1 KGHSH and CDR2 LQKENI. This CDR3 is built from 14 residues. The trim removed 3 bases at V and 3 bases at J, leaving 2 bases unmatched. CDR3 sequence: CASSPGTDNQPQHF. The DNA for the CDR3 is TGTGCCAGCTCACCTGGGACAGACAATCAGCCCCAGCATTTT. Full variable domain (rest looked up from reference TRBV18 and TRBJ1-5): NAGVMQNPRHLVRRRGQEARLRCSPMKGHSHVYWYRQLPEEGLKFMVYLQKENIIDESGMPKERFSAEFPKEGPSILRIQQVVRGDSAAYFCASSPGTDNQPQHFGDGTRLSIL.

The V and J genes are TRBV3-1 (or the pseudogene TRBV3-2) and TRBJ2-3; the match to TRBD2 covers 11 bases. Per germline, CDR1 LGHDT and CDR2 YNNKEL (reference sequence). Unmatched junction bases numbered 6, after V lost 4 bases and J lost 3 bases. This CDR3 has 16 residues. CDR3 nucleotide sequence: TGTGCCAGCAGCCCCCGGATAGCGGGAGGGACAGATACGCAGTATTTT. Translating gives CASSPRIAGGTDTQYF.

The count of this clone is one. The rearrangement uses TRBV4-1 and TRBJ2-7; D not resolved. This CDR3 is 16 amino acids long. Trimming took off 0 bases at V and 0 bases at J, with 12 bases between the two ends. Per germline, CDR1 MGHRA and CDR2 YSYEKL. CDR3: CASSQEAAHASYEQYF. CDR3 DNA sequence: TGCGCCAGCAGCCAAGAGGCGGCGCACGCCTCCTACGAGCAGTACTTC.

V usage is TRBV28 and J usage is TRBJ2-2, with D possibly TRBD2 on 6 matching bases. Trimming stripped 6 bases from V and 2 bases from J, with 13 bases between. The CDR3 is 15 residues long. CDR1 and CDR2 from the germline V gene are MDHEN and SYDVKM. The CDR3 loop is CASRPEAGNTGELFF. The DNA of the CDR3 is TGTGCCAGCAGGCCCGAAGCGGGTAACACCGGGGAGCTGTTTTTT.

The chain is built from TRBV29-1 and TRBJ1-4; 8 bases are a match to TRBD1. The CDR3 consists of 16 residues. V gave up 6 bases and J gave up 4 bases; unmatched junction bases: 13. CDR1 SQVTM and CDR2 ANQGSEA come from the germline V gene. Written as DNA, the CDR3 is TGCAGCGTCTCTCCTCTCAGGGGGCGGATTAATGAAAAACTGTTTTTT. Its translation: CSVSPLRGRINEKLFF.

The gene calls are TRBV15 and TRBJ1-4; D possibly corresponds to TRBD1 (6 bases). Germline CDR1 and CDR2: LNHNV and YYDKDF (reference sequence). CDR3 size: 14 residues. The V and J ends lost 2 bases and 8 bases respectively, with 12 bases between them. The CDR3, as DNA: TGTGCCACCAGCAGACTCCAGGGGCAGGAAAAACTGTTTTTT. It encodes CATSRLQGQEKLFF.